This T cell receptor beta chain was recorded in a study of blood T cell repertoires in COVID-19. The data were produced by immunoSEQ multiplex PCR, yet TCRdb's version contains in-frame clones alone and is incomplete. The sample contains over 150,000 clones, around 90% of which appear only once. Sequencing was performed on peripheral blood. The source of this sequence is a man aged 18 to 29 with acute or convalescent COVID-19.

CDR3 bases: TGCAGTGCTAGTGAGGACAGGGATTTGGGCTACACCTTC. It is translated as CSASEDRDLGYTF. The chain carries TRBV20-1 and TRBJ1-2; 8 nucleotides line up with TRBD1. CDR3 size: 13 residues. Germline V gene lookup returns CDR1 DFQATT and CDR2 SNEGSKA (reference sequence). The trim removed 3 bases at V and 8 bases at J, leaving 8 bases unmatched.